This paragraph reports one T cell receptor beta chain. These data belong to a study of T cells in localized non-small cell lung cancer. Sequenced by immunoSEQ multiplex PCR; TCRdb stores in-frame clones only, minus some. This sample carries over 20,000 clones, around 93% of them seen once, and the ten largest clones take about 4%. Germline V gives CDR1 MNHNS, CDR2 SASEGT. The V gene lost 4 bases and the J gene lost 2 bases, with 13 bases spanning the gap. The CDR3 has 15 residues. V and J are TRBV6-1 and TRBJ2-3; D not resolved. The sample in question was peripheral blood, obtained before any cancer treatment. This TCR came from an older female donor with stage II squamous cell lung carcinoma. The CDR3 DNA reads as TGTGCCAGCAGTGCAGGATCGGATCACACAGATACGCAGTATTTT. This codes for CASSAGSDHTDTQYF.